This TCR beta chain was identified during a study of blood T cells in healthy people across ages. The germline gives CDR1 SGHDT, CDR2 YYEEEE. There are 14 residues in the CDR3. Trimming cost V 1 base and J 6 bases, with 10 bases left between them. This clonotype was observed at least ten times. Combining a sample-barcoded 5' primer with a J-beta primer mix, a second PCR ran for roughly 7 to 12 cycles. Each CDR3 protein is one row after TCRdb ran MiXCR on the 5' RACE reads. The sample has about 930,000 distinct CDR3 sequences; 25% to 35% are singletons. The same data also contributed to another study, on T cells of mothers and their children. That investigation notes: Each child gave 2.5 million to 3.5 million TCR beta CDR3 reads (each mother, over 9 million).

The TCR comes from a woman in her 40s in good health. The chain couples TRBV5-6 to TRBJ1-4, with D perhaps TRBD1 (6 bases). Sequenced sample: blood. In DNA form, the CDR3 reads TGTGCCAGCAGCTTGATCGGGACATATGAAAAACTGTTTTTT. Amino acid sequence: CASSLIGTYEKLFF.